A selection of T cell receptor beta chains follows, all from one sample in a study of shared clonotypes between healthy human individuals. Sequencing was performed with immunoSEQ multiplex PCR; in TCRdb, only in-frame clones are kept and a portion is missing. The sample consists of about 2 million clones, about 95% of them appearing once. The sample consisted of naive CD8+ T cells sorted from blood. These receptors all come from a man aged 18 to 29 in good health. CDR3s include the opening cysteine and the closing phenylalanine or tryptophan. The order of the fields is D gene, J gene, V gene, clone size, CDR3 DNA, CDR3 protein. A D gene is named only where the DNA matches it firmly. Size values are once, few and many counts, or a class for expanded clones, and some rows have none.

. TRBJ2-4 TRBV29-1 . TGCAGCGTTGACTCGGGAACCAAAAACATTCAGTACTTC CSVDSGTKNIQYF
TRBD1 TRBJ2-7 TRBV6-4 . TGTGCCAGCAGTGACGTCCCCCTGGGACAGGGATCCTACGAGCAGTACTTC CASSDVPLGQGSYEQYF
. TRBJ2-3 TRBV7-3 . TGTGCCAGCAGCCCAGAGGCAGGGACAGATACGCAGTATTTT CASSPEAGTDTQYF
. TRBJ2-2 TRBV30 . TGTGCCTGGAGCGTTTTCCTCTCCACCGGGGAGCTGTTTTTT CAWSVFLSTGELFF
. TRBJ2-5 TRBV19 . TGTGCCAGTAGTATGGGGGGACAAGAGACCCAGTACTTC CASSMGGQETQYF
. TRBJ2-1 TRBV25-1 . TGTGCCAGCAGTGAGGTTGGCAGGGCCAATGAGCAGTTCTTC CASSEVGRANEQFF
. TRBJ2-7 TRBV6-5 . TGTGCCAGCCCAGACTGCGGGCTATCCTACGAGCAGTACTTC CASPDCGLSYEQYF
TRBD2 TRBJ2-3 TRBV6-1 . TGTGCCAGCAGTGAAGCACCCGGGGCTAGCGGGGTTATCACAGATACGCAGTATTTT CASSEAPGASGVITDTQYF
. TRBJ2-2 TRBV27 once TGTGCCAGCAGTCCCATGCCCTCACACAACACCGGGGAGCTGTTTTTT CASSPMPSHNTGELFF
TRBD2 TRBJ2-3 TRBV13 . TGTGCCAGCAGCTCTACTAGCGGGGGAGACCTTAGCACAGATACGCAGTATTTT CASSSTSGGDLSTDTQYF
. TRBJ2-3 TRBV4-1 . TGCGCCAGCAGCCAAGTTGAGGGCAGGGTCACAGATACGCAGTATTTT CASSQVEGRVTDTQYF
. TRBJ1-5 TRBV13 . TGTGCCAGCAGCTTAGGCGAGGGTGTAGATGGTCAGCCCCAGCATTTT CASSLGEGVDGQPQHF
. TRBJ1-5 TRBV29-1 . TGCAGCGTTGAAGCCTCCAGTGGGGGGGGCCGTAATCAGCCCCAGCATTTT CSVEASSGGGRNQPQHF